Listed here are 9 T cell receptor beta chains from one sample, sequenced in a study of blood T cell repertoires in COVID-19. The table came from immunoSEQ multiplex PCR; TCRdb's copy has only in-frame clones and leaves some out. The sample carries around 150,000 clones, about 88% recorded once. Source material: peripheral blood. All receptors come from a man aged 35 to 55 with acute or convalescent COVID-19.

This chain connects TRBV25-1 to TRBJ2-7; 13 bases are shared with TRBD2. Germline CDR1 and CDR2: MGHDK and SYGVNS. With 6 bases clipped from V and 2 bases from J, the junction kept 4 bases outside the gene matches. This CDR3 comprises 15 residues. The CDR3: CASRSLAGGPYEQYF. CDR3 nucleotides: TGTGCCAGCAGGTCACTAGCGGGGGGGCCCTACGAGCAGTACTTC.

The rearrangement joins TRBV11-3 to TRBJ1-1, with a possible D match to TRBD1 (6 bases). CDR3 size: 16 residues. Germline V gene sequence: CDR1 SGHNT, CDR2 YENEEA. V lost 3 bases and J lost 0, with 14 bases in between. DNA for the CDR3: TGTGCCAGCAGCTTGGGGGCAGGGGAAATGAACACTGAAGCTTTCTTT. Amino acids: CASSLGAGEMNTEAFF.

The chain combines TRBV2 with TRBJ2-7; TRBD2 aligns across 8 bases. The ends lost 3 bases at V and 0 bases at J; junction bases unmatched: 4. CDR3 length: 15 amino acids. Germline V gene sequence: CDR1 SNHLY, CDR2 FYNNEI. CDR3 in DNA: TGTGCCAGCAGTGATAGACTAGCGAGCTCCTACGAGCAGTACTTC. Protein sequence: CASSDRLASSYEQYF.

About this clone itself: The sample holds other DNA sequences that translate to the same CDR3. The gene calls are TRBV19 and TRBJ1-1; 7 bases align to TRBD1. Trimming took 3 bases from V and 1 from J; bases not matched to a gene: 2. Germline assignment: CDR1 LNHDA and CDR2 SQIVND (reference sequence). The CDR3 spans 14 residues. Here the CDR3 DNA reads TGTGCCAGTAGTATTACAGGGGCGAACACTGAAGCTTTCTTT. Amino acids: CASSITGANTEAFF.

This chain joins TRBV9 and TRBJ2-5; 11 bases match TRBD2. Germline V gene sequence: CDR1 SGDLS, CDR2 YYNGEE. This CDR3 contains 16 residues. With 2 bases clipped from V and 0 bases from J, the junction kept 3 bases outside the gene matches. For the CDR3, the DNA is TGTGCCAGCAGCGTGAGACTAGCGGGACACCAAGAGACCCAGTACTTC. Its protein product is CASSVRLAGHQETQYF.

Note on this clone: The sample has other DNA sequences that encode this CDR3 too. The CDR3 DNA follows: TGTGCCAGCAGCGTGGGACAGGGAGGTTCACCCCTCCACTTT. Its protein product is CASSVGQGGSPLHF. This chain links TRBV9 with TRBJ1-6, with 9 bases lining up with TRBD1. Germline CDR1 SGDLS, CDR2 YYNGEE. This CDR3 is built from 14 residues. Unmatched junction bases numbered 3, after V lost 2 bases and J lost 9 bases. Full variable domain (rest looked up from reference TRBV9 and TRBJ1-6): DSGVTQTPKHLITATGQRVTLRCSPRSGDLSVYWYQQSLDQGLQFLIQYYNGEERAKGNILERFSAQQFPDLHSELNLSSLELGDSALYFCASSVGQGGSPLHFGNGTRLTVT.

This clone was observed a handful of times. The rearrangement uses TRBV18 and TRBJ1-2, with 10 bases matching TRBD1. The germline V gene encodes CDR1 KGHSH and CDR2 LQKENI. V lost 3 bases to trimming and J lost 7 bases; unmatched junction nucleotides: 14. CDR3 length: 17 residues. CDR3 sequence: CASSPSGQGSGVGGYTF. CDR3 DNA: TGTGCCAGCTCACCCTCGGGACAGGGGAGCGGAGTAGGTGGCTACACCTTC.

The rearrangement joins TRBV5-1 to TRBJ2-5; the match to TRBD2 covers 10 bases. Germline assignment: CDR1 SGHRS and CDR2 YFSETQ. The V and J ends lost 5 bases and 4 bases, in that order; junction bases with no gene match: 11. CDR3 size: 16 residues. CDR3 residues: CASRRSGGANIETQYF. The CDR3 nucleotides read TGCGCCAGCAGGCGCAGCGGGGGGGCGAATATAGAGACCCAGTACTTC.

This rearrangement joins TRBV7-8 to TRBJ1-1; tentatively, D is TRBD1 (6 bases). This CDR3 has 14 residues. Germline CDR1 and CDR2: SGHVS and FQNEAQ. The V end was cut by 4 bases, the J end by 4 bases, with 13 bases between. DNA of the CDR3: TGTGCCAGCAGCTCCAAGACAGGACTCACTGAAGCTTTCTTT. This sequence encodes CASSSKTGLTEAFF.